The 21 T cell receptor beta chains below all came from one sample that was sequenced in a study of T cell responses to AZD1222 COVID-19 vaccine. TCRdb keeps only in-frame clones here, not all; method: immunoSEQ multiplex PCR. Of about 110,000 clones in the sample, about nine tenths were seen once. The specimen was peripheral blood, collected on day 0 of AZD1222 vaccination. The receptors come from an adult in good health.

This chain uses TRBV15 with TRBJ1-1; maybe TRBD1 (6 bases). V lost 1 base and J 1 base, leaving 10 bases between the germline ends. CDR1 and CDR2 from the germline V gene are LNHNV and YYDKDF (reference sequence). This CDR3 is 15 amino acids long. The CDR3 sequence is CATSRGTGWNTEAFF. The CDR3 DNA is TGTGCCACCAGCAGAGGAACAGGGTGGAACACTGAAGCTTTCTTT. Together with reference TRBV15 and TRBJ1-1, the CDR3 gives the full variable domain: DAMVIQNPRYQVTQFGKPVTLSCSQTLNHNVMYWYQQKSSQAPKLLFHYYDKDFNNEADTPDNFQSRRPNTSFCFLDIRSPGLGDTAMYLCATSRGTGWNTEAFFGQGTRLTVV.

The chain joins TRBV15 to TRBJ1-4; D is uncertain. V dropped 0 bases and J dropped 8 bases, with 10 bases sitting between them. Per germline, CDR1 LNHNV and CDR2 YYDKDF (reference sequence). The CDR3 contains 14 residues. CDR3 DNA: TGTGCCACCAGCAGAGATTCCTCGGGGGAAAAACTGTTTTTT. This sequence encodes CATSRDSSGEKLFF.

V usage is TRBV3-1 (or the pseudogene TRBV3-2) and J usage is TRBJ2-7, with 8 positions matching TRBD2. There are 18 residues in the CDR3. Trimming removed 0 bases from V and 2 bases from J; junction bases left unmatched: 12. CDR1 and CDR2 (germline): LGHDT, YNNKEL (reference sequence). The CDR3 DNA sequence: TGTGCCAGCAGCCAAGATCCATCCCTAGCGGGCACTCCCTACGAGCAGTACTTC. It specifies CASSQDPSLAGTPYEQYF.

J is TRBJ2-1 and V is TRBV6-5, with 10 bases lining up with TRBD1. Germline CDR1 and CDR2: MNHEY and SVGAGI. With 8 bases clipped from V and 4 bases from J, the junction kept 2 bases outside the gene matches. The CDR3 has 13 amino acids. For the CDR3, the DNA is TGTGCCAGCGGGGACAGGGGTTACAATGAGCAGTTCTTC. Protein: CASGDRGYNEQFF.

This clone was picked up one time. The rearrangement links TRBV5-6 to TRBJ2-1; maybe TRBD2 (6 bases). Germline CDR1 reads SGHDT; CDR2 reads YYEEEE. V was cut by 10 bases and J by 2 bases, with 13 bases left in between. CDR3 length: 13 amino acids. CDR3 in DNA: TGTGCCGGAGAGACTAGAGCCTACAATGAGCAGTTCTTC. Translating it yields CAGETRAYNEQFF.

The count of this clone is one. The CDR3 nucleotides read TGTGCCAGCTCCTCGCCGGGTATGGGCACAGATACGCAGTATTTT. Translation gives CASSSPGMGTDTQYF. This chain joins TRBV18 and TRBJ2-3; D call uncertain. From germline, CDR1 is KGHSH and CDR2 LQKENI. The germline V and J ends were trimmed by 6 bases and 1 base, with 14 bases remaining between them. CDR3 length: 15 residues.

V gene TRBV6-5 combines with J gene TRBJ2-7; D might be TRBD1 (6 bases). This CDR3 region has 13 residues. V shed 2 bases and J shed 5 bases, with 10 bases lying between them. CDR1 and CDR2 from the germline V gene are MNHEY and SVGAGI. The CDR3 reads CASSYGTQNEQYF. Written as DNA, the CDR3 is TGTGCCAGCAGTTACGGGACACAGAACGAGCAGTACTTC.

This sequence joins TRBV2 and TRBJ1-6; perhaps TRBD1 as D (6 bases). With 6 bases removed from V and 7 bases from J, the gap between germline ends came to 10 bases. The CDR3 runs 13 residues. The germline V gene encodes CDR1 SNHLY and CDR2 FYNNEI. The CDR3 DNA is TGTGCCAGCAGCGGGCAGGGGAATTCACCCCTCCACTTT. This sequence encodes CASSGQGNSPLHF.

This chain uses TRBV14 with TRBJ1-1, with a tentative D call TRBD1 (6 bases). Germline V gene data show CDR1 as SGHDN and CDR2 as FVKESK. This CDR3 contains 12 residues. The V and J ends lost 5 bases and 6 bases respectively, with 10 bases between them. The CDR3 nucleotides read TGTGCCAGCAGCACAGGGTATTCTGAAGCTTTCTTT. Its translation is CASSTGYSEAFF.

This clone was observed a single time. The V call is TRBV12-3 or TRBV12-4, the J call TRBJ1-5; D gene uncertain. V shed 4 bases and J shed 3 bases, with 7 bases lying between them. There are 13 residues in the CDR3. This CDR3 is CASSYGHNQPQHF. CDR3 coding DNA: TGTGCCAGCAGTTACGGCCACAATCAGCCCCAGCATTTT.

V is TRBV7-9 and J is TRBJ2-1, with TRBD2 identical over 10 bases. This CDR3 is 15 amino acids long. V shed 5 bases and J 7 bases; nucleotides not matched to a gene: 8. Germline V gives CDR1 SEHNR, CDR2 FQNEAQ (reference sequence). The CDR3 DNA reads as TGTGCCAGCAGCCCTAGCGGGAGCCGGGTGAATGAGCAGTTCTTC. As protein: CASSPSGSRVNEQFF.

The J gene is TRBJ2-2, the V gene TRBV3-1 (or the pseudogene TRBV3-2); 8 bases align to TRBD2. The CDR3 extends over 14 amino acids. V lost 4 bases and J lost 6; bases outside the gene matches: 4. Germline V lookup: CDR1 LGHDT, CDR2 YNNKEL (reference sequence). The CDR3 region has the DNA TGTGCCAGCAGCCGCGTGACTAGCGCCGGGGAGCTGTTTTTT. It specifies CASSRVTSAGELFF.

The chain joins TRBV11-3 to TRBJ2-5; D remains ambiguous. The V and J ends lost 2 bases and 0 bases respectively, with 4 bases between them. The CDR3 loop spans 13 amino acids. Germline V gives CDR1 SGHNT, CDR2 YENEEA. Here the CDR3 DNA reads TGTGCCAGCAGCTTACTATACCAAGAGACCCAGTACTTC. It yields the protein CASSLLYQETQYF. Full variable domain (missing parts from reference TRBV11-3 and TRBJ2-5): EAGVVQSPRYKIIEKKQPVAFWCNPISGHNTLYWYLQNLGQGPELLIRYENEEAVDDSQLPKDRFSAERLKGVDSTLKIQPAELGDSAVYLCASSLLYQETQYFGPGTRLLVL.

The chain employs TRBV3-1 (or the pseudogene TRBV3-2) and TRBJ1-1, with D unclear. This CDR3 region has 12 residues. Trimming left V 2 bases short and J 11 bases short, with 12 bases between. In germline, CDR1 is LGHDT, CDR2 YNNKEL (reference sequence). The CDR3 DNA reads TGTGCCAGCAGCCAAAATGAGGGTACGGCTTTCTTT. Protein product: CASSQNEGTAFF.

CDR3 bases: TGTGCCAGCTCACCAGCGTCGGACTCTAGCCAGAAGCCCTATGGCTACACCTTC. Encoded protein: CASSPASDSSQKPYGYTF. The rearrangement joins TRBV18 to TRBJ1-2; D not certain. The CDR3 consists of 18 residues. V was trimmed by 2 bases and J by 4 bases, leaving 23 bases between them. CDR1 is KGHSH and CDR2 is LQKENI in the germline V gene. The variable domain in full, completed from reference TRBV18 and TRBJ1-2, reads NAGVMQNPRHLVRRRGQEARLRCSPMKGHSHVYWYRQLPEEGLKFMVYLQKENIIDESGMPKERFSAEFPKEGPSILRIQQVVRGDSAAYFCASSPASDSSQKPYGYTFGSGTRLTVV.

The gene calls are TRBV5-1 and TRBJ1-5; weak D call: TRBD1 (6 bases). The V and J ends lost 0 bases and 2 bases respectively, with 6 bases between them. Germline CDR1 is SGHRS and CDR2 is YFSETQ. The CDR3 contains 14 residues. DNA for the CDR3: TGCGCCAGCAGCTTGGAGGGGGGCAATCAGCCCCAGCATTTT. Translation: CASSLEGGNQPQHF.

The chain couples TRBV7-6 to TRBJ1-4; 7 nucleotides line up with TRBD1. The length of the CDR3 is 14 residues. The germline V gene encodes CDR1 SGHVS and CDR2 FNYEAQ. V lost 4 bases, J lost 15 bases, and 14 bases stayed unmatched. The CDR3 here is CASSSYDPHRGLFF. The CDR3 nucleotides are TGTGCCAGCAGCTCCTATGATCCCCACAGGGGTTTGTTTTTT.

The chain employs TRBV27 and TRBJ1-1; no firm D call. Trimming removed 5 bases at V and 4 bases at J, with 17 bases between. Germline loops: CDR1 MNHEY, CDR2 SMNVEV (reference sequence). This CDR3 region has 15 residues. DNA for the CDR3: TGTGCCAGCAGTCCGGGAGTGGGGTGGGCCACTGAAGCTTTCTTT. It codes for CASSPGVGWATEAFF.

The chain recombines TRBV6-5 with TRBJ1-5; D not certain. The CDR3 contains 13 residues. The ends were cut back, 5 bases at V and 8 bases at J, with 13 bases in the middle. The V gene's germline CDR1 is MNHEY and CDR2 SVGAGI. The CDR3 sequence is CASSKVRLEPQHF. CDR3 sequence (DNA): TGTGCCAGCAGTAAGGTCCGTCTAGAGCCCCAGCATTTT.

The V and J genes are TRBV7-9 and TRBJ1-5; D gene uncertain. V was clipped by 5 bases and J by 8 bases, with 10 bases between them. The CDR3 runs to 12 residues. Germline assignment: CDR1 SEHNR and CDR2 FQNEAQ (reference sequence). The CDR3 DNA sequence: TGTGCCAGCAGCCGTACCAAGGAGCCCCAGCATTTT. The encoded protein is CASSRTKEPQHF.

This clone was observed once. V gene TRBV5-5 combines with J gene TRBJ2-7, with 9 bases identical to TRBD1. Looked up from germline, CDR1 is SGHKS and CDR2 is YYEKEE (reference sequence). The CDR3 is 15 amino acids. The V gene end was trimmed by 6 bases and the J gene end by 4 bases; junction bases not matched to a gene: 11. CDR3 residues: CASNNRGPAGYEQYF. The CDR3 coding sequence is TGTGCCAGCAACAACAGGGGGCCGGCGGGTTACGAGCAGTACTTC.